This T cell receptor (beta chain) was found in a study of T cell responses to AZD1222 COVID-19 vaccine. CDR3 size: 15 residues. Germline-derived CDR1 and CDR2 are SEHNR and FQNEAQ (reference sequence). The V segment lost 0 bases and the J segment 4 bases; nucleotides outside the gene matches: 0. About this clone itself: Its antigen is as yet unknown.

TCRdb's table, derived via immunoSEQ multiplex PCR, lists solely in-frame clones and lacks some. Here the sample spans roughly 120,000 clones, 70% to 90% being singletons. Findings and limits, study-wide: Receipt of two AZD1222 doses was followed by a rise in Spike-specific TCR breadth and depth. The donor group comprised mostly white British people and more females; the analysis possibly underestimated clonal diversity.

The rearrangement links TRBV7-9 to TRBJ1-4; the match to TRBD1 covers 9 bases. The specimen was peripheral blood, collected on day 0 of AZD1222 vaccination. The TCR was taken from an adult in good health. The CDR3 coding sequence is TGTGCCAGCAGCTTAGCGGGACAGGGTAATGAAAAACTGTTTTTT. Translated: CASSLAGQGNEKLFF.